Below are 17 T cell receptor beta chains sequenced from a single sample in a study of molecular identifiers for immune sequencing clone quantification. From the PCR reads, TCRdb called clonotypes with MiXCR, one entry per CDR3 protein. The repertoire holds about 500,000 distinct CDR3 sequences, with 20% to 25% as singletons. The sequencing input was naive CD8+ T cells from blood, with Jurkat cell RNA spiked in. Subset specified: FACS-sorted CD8+CD4-CCR7+CD45RA+ naive T cells. The receptors come from a human donor in good health. Some libraries in this study had Jurkat cell RNA spiked in.

CDR3 nucleotide sequence: TGCGCCAGCAGCCAAGAGACAGGGACAGGGGGTTCCTACGAGCAGTACTTC. Protein: CASSQETGTGGSYEQYF. J is TRBJ2-7 and V is TRBV4-3, with 11 bases aligning to TRBD1. CDR1 is LGHNA and CDR2 is YSLEER in the germline V gene. The CDR3 covers 17 residues. Unmatched junction bases numbered 5, after V lost 0 bases and J lost 1 base.

This clonotype was counted ten times or more. The chain joins TRBV5-4 to TRBJ2-1; D is unresolved. Trimming cost V 4 bases and J 8 bases, with 10 bases left between them. The CDR3 sequence is 12 residues long. Germline V gives CDR1 SGHNT, CDR2 YYREEE (reference sequence). DNA of the CDR3: TGTGCCAGCAGCCCTGAGAAGGATGAGCAGTTCTTC. It codes for CASSPEKDEQFF.

To note about this clonotype: Because it lacks the conserved phenylalanine or tryptophan at the end, this CDR3 is likely a read error. The rearrangement links TRBV10-3 to TRBJ2-5; 11 bases map to TRBD2. Unmatched junction bases numbered 4, after V lost 0 bases and J lost 4 bases. This CDR3 contains 16 residues. Per the germline V gene, CDR1 is ENHRY and CDR2 is SYGVKD. The CDR3 DNA reads TGTGCCATCAGTGAGTCTTTAGCGGGGGGGCGAGAGACCCAGTACCTC. Its protein is CAISESLAGGRETQYL.

This clonotype was counted ten times or more. The chain carries TRBV5-4 and TRBJ2-7; the D is unclear. This CDR3 is built from 12 residues. Between the trimmed V and J ends, which lost 0 bases and 6 bases, there was a span of 7 bases. Germline V lookup: CDR1 SGHNT, CDR2 YYREEE (reference sequence). In DNA, the CDR3 is TGTGCCAGCAGCTTGGGTACGGGCGAGCAGTACTTC. This encodes CASSLGTGEQYF.

This clonotype was detected many times. CDR3 loop: CASSFGPLQTLSGNTIYF. The CDR3, as DNA: TGTGCCAGCAGCTTCGGCCCACTTCAAACACTCTCTGGAAACACCATATATTTT. The V gene is TRBV5-6, the J gene TRBJ1-3; no clear D. V gave up 2 bases and J gave up 0 bases, with 18 bases separating them. The CDR3 has 18 residues. Looked up from germline, CDR1 is SGHDT and CDR2 is YYEEEE.

The table lists this clonotype with a few counts. The rearrangement joins TRBV4-1 to TRBJ1-4, with D unresolved. Germline V lookup: CDR1 MGHRA, CDR2 YSYEKL. Trimming stripped 2 bases from V and 5 bases from J, with 12 bases between. The CDR3 extends over 15 amino acids. The CDR3 region is CASSQQRTTNEKLFF. The CDR3 DNA reads TGCGCCAGCAGCCAACAGCGGACTACCAATGAAAAACTGTTTTTT.

This clonotype occurred a few times. The CDR3 is CASSLNGGQPQHF. The CDR3 nucleotides are TGTGCCAGCAGTTTAAACGGTGGTCAGCCCCAGCATTTT. The V gene is TRBV12-3 or TRBV12-4, the J gene TRBJ1-5; D not certain. This CDR3 comprises 13 residues. V lost 2 bases, J lost 6 bases, and 8 bases lay in between.

CDR3 nucleotide sequence: TGTGCCAGCAGTTTCCTAGCGGAATACAATGAGCAGTTCTTC. It codes for CASSFLAEYNEQFF. V is TRBV28 and J is TRBJ2-1; 7 positions match TRBD2. Germline V gene sequence: CDR1 MDHEN, CDR2 SYDVKM. V lost 3 bases and J lost 4; bases outside the gene matches: 3. The CDR3 loop spans 14 amino acids.

This clonotype was detected many times. This chain joins TRBV20-1 and TRBJ2-7, with TRBD2 identical over 10 bases. This CDR3 comprises 15 residues. V shed 0 bases and J 10 bases; nucleotides not matched to a gene: 12. Germline CDR1 reads DFQATT; CDR2 reads SNEGSKA (reference sequence). The CDR3 sequence is CSARDYKDSGRKQYF. The CDR3, as DNA: TGCAGTGCTAGAGATTACAAGGATAGCGGGAGGAAACAGTACTTC.

DNA of the CDR3: TGTGCCAGTAGCCCTCAACTTACAGGGTCACCCCTCCACTTT. Translating it yields CASSPQLTGSPLHF. J is TRBJ1-6 and V is TRBV19; weak D call: TRBD1 (6 bases). With 6 bases removed from V and 10 bases from J, the gap between germline ends came to 16 bases. Germline CDR1 reads LNHDA; CDR2 reads SQIVND (reference sequence). The CDR3 totals 14 residues. Full variable domain (remainder filled in from reference TRBV19 and TRBJ1-6): DGGITQSPKYLFRKEGQNVTLSCEQNLNHDAMYWYRQDPGQGLRLIYYSQIVNDFQKGDIAEGYSVSREKKESFPLTVTSAQKNPTAFYLCASSPQLTGSPLHFGNGTRLTVT.

This clonotype showed up many times. This chain joins TRBV9 and TRBJ2-7, with D possibly matching TRBD1 (5 bases). V lost 3 bases, J lost 3 bases, and 7 bases lay in between. There are 12 residues in the CDR3. Per the germline V gene, CDR1 is SGDLS and CDR2 is YYNGEE. This chain's CDR3 is CASSATGYEQYF. Here the CDR3 DNA reads TGTGCCAGCAGCGCCACAGGCTACGAGCAGTACTTC.

This clonotype has more than one count but fewer than ten. The chain employs TRBV28 and TRBJ2-5; D ambiguous. Trimming took off 6 bases at V and 5 bases at J, with 22 bases between the two ends. The CDR3 runs 16 residues. Germline V lookup: CDR1 MDHEN, CDR2 SYDVKM. As DNA, the CDR3 is TGTGCCAGCAGCCCCCGGAGACACATGGACGGGGAGACCCAGTACTTC. It is translated as CASSPRRHMDGETQYF.

The sample holds many counts of this clonotype. The chain uses TRBV28 and TRBJ2-7; TRBD2 might be the D (6 bases). V dropped 6 bases and J dropped 3 bases, with 30 bases sitting between them. Germline V gene sequence: CDR1 MDHEN, CDR2 SYDVKM. The CDR3 contains 19 residues. The CDR3 here is CASSSRAHPNKEGFYEQYF. CDR3 DNA: TGTGCCAGCAGCTCCCGCGCCCACCCAAACAAGGAGGGATTCTACGAGCAGTACTTC.

This clonotype was observed many times. The chain has TRBV19 and TRBJ2-2; the D is unclear. V lost 7 bases to trimming and J lost 5 bases, with 8 bases between them. The CDR3 extends over 12 amino acids. Germline-derived CDR1 and CDR2 are LNHDA and SQIVND (reference sequence). The CDR3 loop is CASMTQTGELFF. In DNA, the CDR3 is TGTGCCAGTATGACTCAAACCGGGGAGCTGTTTTTT.

This clonotype appeared many times. The rearrangement joins TRBV7-6 to TRBJ2-7; D is uncertain. The germline gives CDR1 SGHVS, CDR2 FNYEAQ. The CDR3 extends over 12 amino acids. Trimming stripped 3 bases from V and 3 bases from J, with 6 bases between. The CDR3 DNA sequence: TGTGCCAGCAGCTTGTATGGCTACGAGCAGTACTTC. As protein: CASSLYGYEQYF.

The gene calls are TRBV9 and TRBJ2-2; D remains unclear. CDR1 SGDLS and CDR2 YYNGEE come from the germline V gene. CDR3 length: 13 amino acids. V was clipped by 0 bases and J by 9 bases, with 9 bases between them. The CDR3 DNA is TGTGCCAGCAGCGTAGATTTGACGAGGGAGCTGTTTTTT. Encoded protein: CASSVDLTRELFF.

There are a few counts of this clonotype. The chain employs TRBV6-2 or TRBV6-3 and TRBJ2-7, with a possible D match to TRBD1 (6 bases). The CDR3 extends over 15 amino acids. Germline-derived CDR1 and CDR2 are MNHEY and SVGEGT. Trimming took off 2 bases at V and 0 bases at J, with 11 bases between the two ends. CDR3 DNA sequence: TGTGCCAGCAGTTACCCGAGGGGGTTCTCCTACGAGCAGTACTTC. Protein sequence: CASSYPRGFSYEQYF.